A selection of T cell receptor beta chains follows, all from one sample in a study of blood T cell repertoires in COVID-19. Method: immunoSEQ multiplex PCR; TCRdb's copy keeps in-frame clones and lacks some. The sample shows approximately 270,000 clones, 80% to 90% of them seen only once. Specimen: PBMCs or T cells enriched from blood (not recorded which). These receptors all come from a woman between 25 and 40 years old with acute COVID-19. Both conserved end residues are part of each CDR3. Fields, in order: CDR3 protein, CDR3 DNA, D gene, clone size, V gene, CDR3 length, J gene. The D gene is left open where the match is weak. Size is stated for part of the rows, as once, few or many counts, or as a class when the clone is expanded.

CDR3: CASSLGYSNQPQHF
DNA: TGCGCCAGCAGCTTGGGTTATAGCAATCAGCCCCAGCATTTT
D: -
size: once
V: TRBV5-1
length: 14
J: TRBJ1-5

CDR3: CASSLSVGSYGYTF
DNA: TGTGCCAGCAGTTTATCTGTGGGCAGCTATGGCTACACCTTC
D: -
size: -
V: TRBV27
length: 14
J: TRBJ1-2

CDR3: CASSQVVGLAGTDTQYF
DNA: TGCGCCAGCAGCCAAGTTGTGGGACTAGCAGGCACAGATACGCAGTATTTT
D: TRBD2
size: once
V: TRBV4-3
length: 17
J: TRBJ2-3

CDR3: CASSVRVEDTEAFF
DNA: TGTGCCAGCAGCGTGAGGGTGGAGGACACTGAAGCTTTCTTT
D: -
size: -
V: TRBV9
length: 14
J: TRBJ1-1

CDR3: CASSLFWDRGNEQYF
DNA: TGTGCCAGCAGTTTATTTTGGGACAGGGGGAACGAGCAGTACTTC
D: TRBD1
size: -
V: TRBV28
length: 15
J: TRBJ2-7

CDR3: CASSGDRLREQFF
DNA: TGTGCCAGCAGTGGTGACAGGCTCCGTGAGCAGTTCTTC
D: -
size: -
V: TRBV2
length: 13
J: TRBJ2-1

CDR3: CASRASSGTGELFF
DNA: TGTGCCAGCAGGGCTAGCAGTGGCACCGGGGAGCTGTTTTTT
D: -
size: -
V: TRBV7-3
length: 14
J: TRBJ2-2

CDR3: CASSSQRPQGSYGYTF
DNA: TGTGCCAGCAGTTCCCAACGACCACAGGGGAGCTATGGCTACACCTTC
D: TRBD1
size: -
V: TRBV28
length: 16
J: TRBJ1-2

CDR3: CASSKDRGGTGELFF
DNA: TGCGCCAGCAGTAAGGACAGGGGTGGAACCGGGGAGCTGTTTTTT
D: TRBD1
size: -
V: TRBV5-1
length: 15
J: TRBJ2-2

CDR3: CASLGGVEEQFF
DNA: TGTGCCAGTTTGGGGGGGGTGGAGGAGCAGTTCTTC
D: TRBD2
size: -
V: TRBV28
length: 12
J: TRBJ2-1

CDR3: CSDRLAGFTDTQYF
DNA: TGCAGCGATAGACTAGCGGGATTTACAGATACGCAGTATTTT
D: TRBD2
size: -
V: TRBV29-1
length: 14
J: TRBJ2-3

CDR3: CASSDGLAVSYEQYF
DNA: TGTGCCAGCAGTGACGGACTAGCGGTCTCCTACGAGCAGTACTTC
D: TRBD2
size: -
V: TRBV6-2/TRBV6-3
length: 15
J: TRBJ2-7

CDR3: CSTWELLSDEQFF
DNA: TGCAGCACCTGGGAGCTCCTGTCGGATGAGCAGTTCTTC
D: -
size: -
V: TRBV29-1
length: 13
J: TRBJ2-1

CDR3: CASRGTGGGYGYTF
DNA: TGTGCCAGCAGGGGGACAGGGGGAGGCTATGGCTACACCTTC
D: TRBD1
size: -
V: TRBV28
length: 14
J: TRBJ1-2

CDR3: CASSLFTGFNTEAFF
DNA: TGTGCCAGCAGTTTATTTACGGGGTTTAACACTGAAGCTTTCTTT
D: -
size: -
V: TRBV28
length: 15
J: TRBJ1-1

CDR3: CASSGLAGNTGELFF
DNA: TGTGCCAGCTCCGGACTAGCGGGGAACACCGGGGAGCTGTTTTTT
D: TRBD2
size: -
V: TRBV18
length: 15
J: TRBJ2-2

CDR3: CASSEAGNGEQYF
DNA: TGTGCCAGCAGCGAGGCGGGGAACGGCGAGCAGTACTTC
D: -
size: -
V: TRBV9
length: 13
J: TRBJ2-7

CDR3: CASSFVQSYEQYF
DNA: TGTGCCAGCAGTTTTGTTCAGTCCTACGAGCAGTACTTC
D: -
size: once
V: TRBV28
length: 13
J: TRBJ2-7

CDR3: CASSILQGAGTEAFF
DNA: TGTGCCAGTAGTATACTACAGGGGGCAGGCACTGAAGCTTTCTTT
D: TRBD1
size: -
V: TRBV19
length: 15
J: TRBJ1-1

CDR3: CASSSGGDEQFF
DNA: TGTGCCAGCAGCTCAGGGGGCGATGAGCAGTTCTTC
D: TRBD1
size: -
V: TRBV9
length: 12
J: TRBJ2-1

CDR3: CASTPAGKETQYF
DNA: TGTGCCAGTACCCCGGCGGGAAAGGAGACCCAGTACTTC
D: -
size: -
V: TRBV19
length: 13
J: TRBJ2-5

CDR3: CATSDQTSGGGYEQYF
DNA: TGTGCCACCAGTGACCAGACTAGCGGGGGTGGCTACGAGCAGTACTTC
D: TRBD2
size: -
V: TRBV24-1
length: 16
J: TRBJ2-7

CDR3: CASTATGGYSPLHF
DNA: TGTGCCAGCACGGCGACAGGGGGCTATTCACCCCTCCACTTT
D: TRBD1
size: -
V: TRBV27
length: 14
J: TRBJ1-6

CDR3: CASSQEGLSGPFTDTQYF
DNA: TGCGCCAGCAGCCAAGAAGGCTTGAGCGGGCCCTTCACAGATACGCAGTATTTT
D: -
size: -
V: TRBV4-3
length: 18
J: TRBJ2-3

CDR3: CARSRSDREKTQYF
DNA: TGTGCCAGAAGCCGGAGTGACAGGGAAAAGACCCAGTACTTC
D: TRBD1
size: -
V: TRBV5-3
length: 14
J: TRBJ2-5